Reported below is one T cell receptor (beta chain). This specimen belongs to a study of blood T cell repertoires in COVID-19. Study-level background: COVID-19 samples collected from the United States, Italy and Spain covered acute and convalescent phases.

Authors' processing steps: Amplification from reference gene primers served as the basis for estimated nucleated cell counts. Libraries were prepared by immunoSEQ multiplex PCR; TCRdb keeps only in-frame clonotypes and omits some of them. V and J calls and clone size follow that table, whereas D and trimming were derived from the DNA. The table records more than 60,000 clones, around nine tenths of them present only once. Germline CDR1 MNHNS, CDR2 SASEGT. J gave up 4 bases and V 0 bases, and 7 bases lay outside the gene matches. The CDR3 has 16 amino acids. The specimen sequenced was peripheral blood. This receptor was identified in a human donor in a cohort sampled during active COVID-19. The chain joins TRBV6-1 to TRBJ1-1; the match to TRBD1 covers 8 bases. For the CDR3, the DNA is TGTGCCAGCAGTGAAGCCCTGGACAGGGCAATCACTGAAGCTTTCTTT. It encodes CASSEALDRAITEAFF.